Included here is one T cell receptor (beta chain) sequence, with context. The sample originates from a study of blood T cell repertoires in COVID-19. Study overall: Samples came from the United States, Italy and Spain, spanning acute and convalescent COVID-19. The cDNA or gDNA used as material had been derived from T cells, B-cell-depleted T cells, or PBMCs.

Study processing details: From reference gene primer amplification, estimates of nucleated cell counts were derived. TCRdb keeps only in-frame clones here, not all; method: immunoSEQ multiplex PCR. That table supplies the V and J calls and clone size; D and trimming were determined from the DNA. The sample gives around 300,000 clones, approximately 91% of which show up once; 0.9% to 1% is in the top ten. Material: peripheral blood. This TCR was recovered from a woman between 40 and 55 years old who had recovered from COVID-19.

The CDR3 DNA reads TGCAGTGCTAGTACCCCTAGCGGATTCCAAGAGACCCAGTACTTC. Residues: CSASTPSGFQETQYF. The chain employs TRBV20-1 and TRBJ2-5; 7 nucleotides line up with TRBD2. Per germline, CDR1 DFQATT and CDR2 SNEGSKA (reference sequence). The V segment lost 3 bases and the J segment 1 base; nucleotides outside the gene matches: 8. The CDR3 covers 15 residues.